This is a list of T cell receptor beta chains from one sample in a study of T cell repertoires in cytomegalovirus infection. One entry per CDR3 protein, called by TCRdb with MiXCR from the reads. In the table there are 80,000 to 130,000 distinct CDR3 sequences, 20% to 30% of which are singletons. What was sequenced was CD8+ T cells from PBMCs. The origin of the receptors is a human donor in good health (CMV status not recorded). Some clones in this sample may be carry-over from other donors' samples. CDR3s include the opening cysteine and the closing phenylalanine or tryptophan. The D gene is left open where the match is weak. The size field is filled for only some rows; it gives once, few, many or a size class.

v_call	j_call	clone_size	d_call	cdr3_aa	cdr3_nt
TRBV10-3	TRBJ2-1	few	TRBD2	CAISEVAGAGNEQFF	TGTGCCATCAGTGAAGTAGCGGGAGCCGGCAATGAGCAGTTCTTC
TRBV7-6	TRBJ1-4	many	TRBD1	CASSPGQGSRKLFF	TGTGCCAGCAGCCCTGGACAGGGAAGTAGAAAACTGTTTTTT
TRBV29-1	TRBJ2-6	many	TRBD2	CSAETSGLAGANVLTF	TGCAGCGCTGAGACTAGCGGCCTGGCGGGGGCCAACGTCCTGACTTTC
TRBV7-2	TRBJ1-1	many	-	CASSVNTEAFF	TGTGCCAGCAGCGTGAACACTGAAGCTTTCTTT
TRBV7-9	TRBJ2-7	-	-	CASSLDRMGYEQYF	TGTGCCAGCAGCTTAGACAGGATGGGCTACGAGCAGTACTTC
TRBV28	TRBJ2-7	many	-	CASSFGRDSAGEQYF	TGTGCCAGCAGTTTTGGTCGGGACTCCGCGGGCGAGCAGTACTTC
TRBV11-2	TRBJ2-5	few	-	CASSPPRAGGLGETQYF	TGTGCCAGCAGCCCCCCCCGGGCCGGGGGGCTGGGGGAGACCCAGTACTTC
TRBV27	TRBJ1-1	-	-	CASSLANPTNTEAFF	TGTGCCAGCAGTTTAGCCAACCCCACCAACACTGAAGCTTTCTTT
TRBV7-9	TRBJ2-7	few	-	CASSLRGAHEQYF	TGTGCCAGCTCCCTGAGAGGGGCCCACGAGCAGTACTTC
TRBV28	TRBJ1-2	few	-	CASSLGKVGYTF	TGTGCCAGCAGTTTAGGGAAAGTAGGCTACACCTTC
TRBV12-3/TRBV12-4	TRBJ1-5	-	-	CASSFGTGQPQHF	TGTGCCAGCAGTTTTGGAACAGGCCAGCCCCAGCATTTT
TRBV7-6	TRBJ2-2	many	TRBD1	CASSSDRGLNTGELFF	TGTGCCAGCAGCTCCGACAGGGGGCTTAACACCGGGGAGCTGTTTTTT
TRBV14	TRBJ2-7	many	-	CASSQETVGSYEQYF	TGTGCCAGCAGCCAAGAGACGGTAGGCTCCTACGAGCAGTACTTC
TRBV7-9	TRBJ2-5	-	-	CASSTTSSKETQYF	TGTGCCAGCAGCACGACTAGTTCCAAAGAGACCCAGTACTTC
TRBV28	TRBJ1-2	-	TRBD1	CASSPGQVYGYTF	TGTGCCAGCAGCCCGGGACAGGTTTATGGCTACACCTTC
TRBV7-2	TRBJ1-2	many	-	CASSFGSDSGYTF	TGTGCCAGCAGCTTTGGGTCAGATTCGGGCTACACCTTC
TRBV28	TRBJ1-4	-	-	CAGGGATNEKLFF	TGTGCCGGGGGGGGGGCAACTAATGAAAAACTGTTTTTT
TRBV4-3	TRBJ2-3	few	-	CASSTGYGTDTQYF	TGCGCCAGCAGTACAGGGTACGGCACAGATACGCAGTATTTT
TRBV20-1	TRBJ2-7	many	TRBD2	CSASGPAGGRVFGYEQYF	TGCAGTGCTAGTGGCCCCGCGGGAGGGAGGGTCTTCGGCTACGAGCAGTACTTC
TRBV7-2	TRBJ2-4	many	-	CASSTPAGKNIQYF	TGTGCCAGCAGCACCCCGGCGGGGAAAAACATTCAGTACTTC
TRBV5-4	TRBJ2-7	-	TRBD1	CASSVGTGGYEQYF	TGTGCCAGCAGCGTAGGGACAGGGGGCTACGAGCAGTACTTC
TRBV25-1	TRBJ1-1	-	-	CASSSGPRAFF	TGTGCCAGCAGTTCCGGGCCAAGGGCTTTCTTT
TRBV7-2	TRBJ1-6	many	-	CASSLNPAAINSPLHF	TGTGCCAGCAGCTTAAACCCGGCAGCGATTAATTCACCCCTCCACTTT
TRBV30	TRBJ1-3	many	-	CAWKRSGNTIYF	TGTGCCTGGAAACGTTCTGGAAACACCATATATTTT
TRBV4-3	TRBJ1-4	once	TRBD1	CASSQADRVGGEKLFF	TGCGCCAGCAGCCAAGCCGACAGGGTGGGAGGTGAAAAACTGTTTTTT
TRBV28	TRBJ2-1	few	TRBD1	CASSLLSTGGSYNEQFF	TGTGCCAGCAGTTTATTGTCGACAGGGGGTTCCTACAATGAGCAGTTCTTC
TRBV7-9	TRBJ2-7	many	TRBD1	CASSLSTGRNTYEQYF	TGTGCCAGCAGCCTTTCGACAGGGCGGAATACCTACGAGCAGTACTTC
TRBV7-2	TRBJ1-1	-	TRBD1	CASRLQGAQDTEAFF	TGTGCCAGCAGGTTACAGGGGGCTCAGGACACTGAAGCTTTCTTT
TRBV7-8	TRBJ1-1	-	-	CASSLAMNTEAFF	TGTGCCAGCAGCTTAGCAATGAACACTGAAGCTTTCTTT
TRBV7-2	TRBJ2-2	many	-	CASSLVTDTGELFF	TGTGCCAGCAGCTTAGTTACCGACACCGGGGAGCTGTTTTTT
TRBV28	TRBJ1-6	many	TRBD1	CASSLMGQGYPPLHF	TGTGCCAGCAGTTTAATGGGACAGGGCTATCCACCCCTCCACTTT
TRBV7-2	TRBJ1-6	many	-	CASSLGPQGGVWNSPLHF	TGTGCCAGCAGCTTAGGGCCCCAGGGAGGGGTTTGGAATTCACCCCTCCACTTT
TRBV27	TRBJ1-6	few	-	CASSETDYNSPLHF	TGTGCCAGCAGTGAGACAGATTATAATTCACCCCTCCACTTT
TRBV7-9	TRBJ2-5	-	-	CASSRSFSLGQETQYF	TGTGCCAGCAGCCGTTCGTTTAGTCTCGGTCAAGAGACCCAGTACTTC
TRBV28	TRBJ2-3	-	-	CPSSFRTYTQYF	TGTCCCAGCAGTTTCAGGACTTATACGCAGTATTTT
TRBV7-9	TRBJ1-1	few	-	CASSSPEQGFSEAFF	TGTGCCAGCAGCTCGCCTGAACAGGGATTCTCTGAAGCTTTCTTT
TRBV7-9	TRBJ1-4	many	-	CASSPLGRGREDEKLFF	TGTGCCAGCAGCCCACTTGGGCGTGGGAGGGAAGATGAAAAACTGTTTTTT
TRBV18	TRBJ1-2	many	-	CASSPLTDNYGYTF	TGTGCCAGCTCACCGCTGACAGACAACTATGGCTACACCTTC
TRBV6-6	TRBJ2-3	few	TRBD1	CASSYPGQSSTDTQYF	TGTGCCAGCAGTTACCCGGGACAGAGTTCCACAGATACGCAGTATTTT
TRBV23-1	TRBJ2-7	-	TRBD1	CASSHGTGGPYEQYF	TGCGCCAGCAGTCACGGGACAGGGGGGCCCTACGAGCAGTACTTC
TRBV6-2/TRBV6-3	TRBJ1-1	many	-	CASSYSIPGKTEAFF	TGTGCCAGCAGTTACTCAATACCCGGGAAAACTGAAGCTTTCTTT
TRBV5-5	TRBJ1-1	-	-	CASSFSGRDTEAFF	TGTGCCAGCAGCTTCTCAGGGAGGGACACTGAAGCTTTCTTT
TRBV20-1	TRBJ2-1	-	TRBD2	CSARDGSGGIYNEQFF	TGCAGTGCTAGAGATGGTAGCGGGGGTATTTACAATGAGCAGTTCTTC
TRBV27	TRBJ2-1	medium-sized	TRBD2	CASSITSGGAYEQFF	TGTGCCAGCAGCATCACTAGCGGGGGGGCCTATGAGCAGTTCTTC
TRBV6-2/TRBV6-3	TRBJ1-5	few	TRBD1	CASSNDRGGQPQHF	TGTGCCAGCAGTAATGACAGGGGCGGTCAGCCCCAGCATTTT
TRBV29-1	TRBJ1-4	-	-	CSGGVGTPEKLFF	TGCAGCGGGGGGGTTGGTACACCCGAAAAACTGTTTTTT
TRBV4-1	TRBJ2-1	many	TRBD2	CASSQESGGVARDNEQFF	TGCGCCAGCAGCCAAGAGTCTGGGGGGGTAGCGAGGGACAATGAGCAGTTCTTC
TRBV30	TRBJ1-1	-	TRBD1	CAWETGLATEAFF	TGTGCCTGGGAGACAGGGTTGGCCACTGAAGCTTTCTTT
TRBV24-1	TRBJ2-5	-	-	CATIWGRETQYF	TGTGCCACCATCTGGGGTAGGGAGACCCAGTACTTC
TRBV29-1	TRBJ2-7	-	TRBD1	CSVEGQGIGYEQYF	TGCAGCGTTGAAGGACAGGGGATAGGCTACGAGCAGTACTTC
TRBV19	TRBJ2-1	-	TRBD2	CASSTHSGGEQFF	TGTGCCAGTAGTACCCATTCGGGGGGTGAGCAGTTCTTC